Listed below are T cell receptor beta chains from one sample, sequenced in a study of CD8 T cells in Susac syndrome. A single record per CDR3 protein comes from TCRdb applying MiXCR to the immunoSEQ multiplex PCR reads. The table records 170,000 or so distinct CDR3 sequences, 95% to 97% of them present only once. The specimen was CD4+ T cells from PBMCs. These receptors all come from a human donor with Susac syndrome. The CDR3 runs from the conserved cysteine through the conserved F or W. Each record gives: D gene, clone size, V gene, J gene, CDR3 DNA, CDR3 protein. The D gene is left open where the match is weak. Rows give clone size only sometimes, using once, few, many, or a class for an expanded clone.

D gene: .; clone size: .; V gene: TRBV30; J gene: TRBJ1-3; CDR3 DNA: TGTGCCTGGAGCGGAAACACCATATATTTT; CDR3 protein: CAWSGNTIYF
D gene: .; clone size: .; V gene: TRBV12-3/TRBV12-4; J gene: TRBJ2-7; CDR3 DNA: TGTGCCAGCAGTTTAGCGGGGTTCTCCTACGAGCAGTACTTC; CDR3 protein: CASSLAGFSYEQYF
D gene: TRBD1; clone size: .; V gene: TRBV5-1; J gene: TRBJ1-3; CDR3 DNA: TGCGCCAGCAGCTTGATCCCGGGACAGGCATCTCCCTCTGGAAACACCATATATTTT; CDR3 protein: CASSLIPGQASPSGNTIYF
D gene: .; clone size: .; V gene: TRBV29-1; J gene: TRBJ2-1; CDR3 DNA: TGCAGCGCGAACTACCTTAACCCCAATGAGCAGTTCTTC; CDR3 protein: CSANYLNPNEQFF
D gene: .; clone size: .; V gene: TRBV29-1; J gene: TRBJ1-2; CDR3 DNA: TGCAGCGCTTGGGCAGGGCGGCTTTACGGCTACACCTTC; CDR3 protein: CSAWAGRLYGYTF
D gene: .; clone size: .; V gene: TRBV7-9; J gene: TRBJ1-6; CDR3 DNA: TGTGCCAGCAGCTTAGCTGAGGGATATTCACCCCTCCACTTT; CDR3 protein: CASSLAEGYSPLHF
D gene: .; clone size: .; V gene: TRBV5-1; J gene: TRBJ2-4; CDR3 DNA: TGCGCCAGCAGCTTGGCGACCGTGAAAAACATTCAGTACTTC; CDR3 protein: CASSLATVKNIQYF
D gene: .; clone size: .; V gene: TRBV20-1; J gene: TRBJ1-2; CDR3 DNA: TGCAGTGCATTCGGGGAATCCTGGGGCTACACCTTC; CDR3 protein: CSAFGESWGYTF
D gene: TRBD2; clone size: once; V gene: TRBV18; J gene: TRBJ2-3; CDR3 DNA: TGTGCCAGCTCACCACAGGGAATAGCTAGCGGAGTGCAGAGGACGCAGTATTTT; CDR3 protein: CASSPQGIASGVQRTQYF
D gene: TRBD2; clone size: .; V gene: TRBV20-1; J gene: TRBJ2-5; CDR3 DNA: TGCAGTGCTAGAGTGGGGACTAGCGGGAGAGGGGAGACCCAGTACTTC; CDR3 protein: CSARVGTSGRGETQYF
D gene: TRBD1; clone size: .; V gene: TRBV25-1; J gene: TRBJ2-1; CDR3 DNA: TGTGCCAGCAGTGAATCGCGGACAGGGGTCAATGAGCAGTTCTTC; CDR3 protein: CASSESRTGVNEQFF
D gene: .; clone size: .; V gene: TRBV29-1; J gene: TRBJ2-1; CDR3 DNA: TGCAGCGGAAAGCGGGGACAGTCGTACAATGAGCAGTTCTTC; CDR3 protein: CSGKRGQSYNEQFF
D gene: TRBD1; clone size: .; V gene: TRBV4-3; J gene: TRBJ1-4; CDR3 DNA: TGCGCCAGCAGCCAAGAGGGACAGGGGGCTAATGAAAAACTGTTTTTT; CDR3 protein: CASSQEGQGANEKLFF
D gene: .; clone size: .; V gene: TRBV20-1; J gene: TRBJ1-3; CDR3 DNA: TGCAGTGCCTTGGGGCAGGCGGAAGGAGGAAACACCATATATTTT; CDR3 protein: CSALGQAEGGNTIYF
D gene: .; clone size: .; V gene: TRBV6-5; J gene: TRBJ2-1; CDR3 DNA: TGTGCCAGCAGCCGTACGAGCGGTCACAATGAGCAGTTCTTC; CDR3 protein: CASSRTSGHNEQFF
D gene: TRBD2; clone size: .; V gene: TRBV6-1; J gene: TRBJ2-5; CDR3 DNA: TGTGCCAGCAGTACGGACCCTCGGGAGGTAGGGGTTAAAGAGACCCAGTACTTC; CDR3 protein: CASSTDPREVGVKETQYF
D gene: .; clone size: .; V gene: TRBV29-1; J gene: TRBJ2-2; CDR3 DNA: TGCAGCGGGGGACACCTGGGCACCGGGGAGCTGTTTTTT; CDR3 protein: CSGGHLGTGELFF
D gene: .; clone size: .; V gene: TRBV9; J gene: TRBJ2-3; CDR3 DNA: TGTGCCAGCAGCGCCACATTGGATACGCAGTATTTT; CDR3 protein: CASSATLDTQYF
D gene: .; clone size: .; V gene: TRBV30; J gene: TRBJ2-1; CDR3 DNA: TGTGCCTGGAGTGACCGGGGGCTCGGGGAGCAGTTCTTC; CDR3 protein: CAWSDRGLGEQFF
D gene: .; clone size: once; V gene: TRBV29-1; J gene: TRBJ2-5; CDR3 DNA: TGCAGCGTTGGACAGTTCGGCGGAGGAGAGACCCAGTACTTC; CDR3 protein: CSVGQFGGGETQYF
D gene: .; clone size: .; V gene: TRBV28; J gene: TRBJ2-5; CDR3 DNA: TGTGCCAGCAGTTTATATAGGCGAGAGACCCAGTACTTC; CDR3 protein: CASSLYRRETQYF
D gene: .; clone size: .; V gene: TRBV14; J gene: TRBJ2-1; CDR3 DNA: TGTGCCAGCAGCCAAGTCGGTCGCAATGAGCAGTTCTTC; CDR3 protein: CASSQVGRNEQFF
D gene: .; clone size: .; V gene: TRBV7-2; J gene: TRBJ2-6; CDR3 DNA: TGTGCCAGCAGCGAACGGGAGCGTCTCTGGGCCAACGTCCTGACTTTC; CDR3 protein: CASSERERLWANVLTF
D gene: .; clone size: .; V gene: TRBV7-9; J gene: TRBJ2-4; CDR3 DNA: TGTGCCAGCAGCTTAGAAGGCGGGGCCATTCAGTACTTC; CDR3 protein: CASSLEGGAIQYF
D gene: TRBD2; clone size: once; V gene: TRBV7-6; J gene: TRBJ2-2; CDR3 DNA: TGTGCCAGCAGCTCGCGGACTAGCGGGAGATCCGGGGAGCTGTTTTTT; CDR3 protein: CASSSRTSGRSGELFF
D gene: .; clone size: .; V gene: TRBV5-4; J gene: TRBJ2-3; CDR3 DNA: TGTGCCAGCAGCTTACCGGGCCGCACAGATACGCAGTATTTT; CDR3 protein: CASSLPGRTDTQYF
D gene: TRBD1; clone size: .; V gene: TRBV27; J gene: TRBJ1-2; CDR3 DNA: TGTGCCAGCAGTTCGGCTGACAGGGGGGATGGCTACACCTTC; CDR3 protein: CASSSADRGDGYTF
D gene: .; clone size: .; V gene: TRBV29-1; J gene: TRBJ2-2; CDR3 DNA: TGCAGCGTCCAATGGGGCCAGATGACCGGGGAGCTGTTTTTT; CDR3 protein: CSVQWGQMTGELFF
D gene: TRBD1; clone size: .; V gene: TRBV5-1; J gene: TRBJ2-3; CDR3 DNA: TGCGCCAGCATTCCCGGGACAGGAGGCGCAGATACGCAGTATTTT; CDR3 protein: CASIPGTGGADTQYF
D gene: .; clone size: .; V gene: TRBV19; J gene: TRBJ2-6; CDR3 DNA: TGTGCCAGTAGTATAGGGGACTCTGGGGCCAACGTCCTGACTTTC; CDR3 protein: CASSIGDSGANVLTF
D gene: .; clone size: .; V gene: TRBV12-3/TRBV12-4; J gene: TRBJ2-2; CDR3 DNA: TGTGCCAGCAGGGCGCAGACTAGTTCCGGGGAGCTGTTTTTT; CDR3 protein: CASRAQTSSGELFF
D gene: .; clone size: .; V gene: TRBV5-1; J gene: TRBJ2-5; CDR3 DNA: TGCGCCAGCAGCTTGGGACAGGAAGAGACCCAGTACTTC; CDR3 protein: CASSLGQEETQYF
D gene: .; clone size: .; V gene: TRBV12-3/TRBV12-4; J gene: TRBJ2-3; CDR3 DNA: TGTGCCAGCAGTTTGGCCAGGGTTGGGGTAATAAGCACAGATACGCAGTATTTT; CDR3 protein: CASSLARVGVISTDTQYF
D gene: .; clone size: once; V gene: TRBV4-3; J gene: TRBJ2-6; CDR3 DNA: TGCGCCAGCAGCCTCGACCACTCTGGGGCCAACGTCCTGACTTTC; CDR3 protein: CASSLDHSGANVLTF
D gene: .; clone size: .; V gene: TRBV5-4; J gene: TRBJ2-6; CDR3 DNA: TGTGCCAGCAGCTTGGAAGGTCCTGGGGCCAACGTCCTGACTTTC; CDR3 protein: CASSLEGPGANVLTF
D gene: .; clone size: .; V gene: TRBV29-1; J gene: TRBJ2-7; CDR3 DNA: TGCAGCGCCTCCGGGACTGATCTTAACGAGCAGTACTTC; CDR3 protein: CSASGTDLNEQYF
D gene: TRBD2; clone size: .; V gene: TRBV2; J gene: TRBJ2-2; CDR3 DNA: TGTGCCAGCACGGGACTAGCGGCTAACACCGGGGAGCTGTTTTTT; CDR3 protein: CASTGLAANTGELFF
D gene: .; clone size: .; V gene: TRBV15; J gene: TRBJ2-5; CDR3 DNA: TGTGCCACCAGCAGAGATGGGGGTGGGTCGGAGACCCAGTACTTC; CDR3 protein: CATSRDGGGSETQYF
D gene: .; clone size: .; V gene: TRBV6-2/TRBV6-3; J gene: TRBJ2-1; CDR3 DNA: TGTGCCAGCAGTTACCTATCCACTAATGAGCAGTTCTTC; CDR3 protein: CASSYLSTNEQFF
D gene: .; clone size: .; V gene: TRBV30; J gene: TRBJ1-3; CDR3 DNA: TGTGCCTGGAGCGTGGGGTTGTCCGGAAACACCATATATTTT; CDR3 protein: CAWSVGLSGNTIYF
D gene: .; clone size: .; V gene: TRBV7-2; J gene: TRBJ1-2; CDR3 DNA: TGTGCCAGCAGCTTGGTAGGGGTGGGTGGCTACACCTTC; CDR3 protein: CASSLVGVGGYTF
D gene: TRBD2; clone size: once; V gene: TRBV5-1; J gene: TRBJ2-1; CDR3 DNA: TGCGCCAGCAGCTTGGAGGCCGGCGGGGGGGCCTCTTTGGAGCAGTTCTTC; CDR3 protein: CASSLEAGGGASLEQFF
D gene: .; clone size: .; V gene: TRBV11-1; J gene: TRBJ2-7; CDR3 DNA: TGTGCCAGCAGCTTAACGGACATCAACTCCTACGAGCAGTACTTC; CDR3 protein: CASSLTDINSYEQYF
D gene: .; clone size: .; V gene: TRBV18; J gene: TRBJ1-5; CDR3 DNA: TGTGCCAGCTCTCCTACTACAGGGAAGGAACAGCCCCAGCATTTT; CDR3 protein: CASSPTTGKEQPQHF
D gene: .; clone size: .; V gene: TRBV30; J gene: TRBJ2-3; CDR3 DNA: TGTGCCTGGAGTACCGGGACTGCAGATACGCAGTATTTT; CDR3 protein: CAWSTGTADTQYF
D gene: .; clone size: .; V gene: TRBV18; J gene: TRBJ2-3; CDR3 DNA: TGTGCCAGCTCACCATACGGACCCACAGATACGCAGTATTTT; CDR3 protein: CASSPYGPTDTQYF
D gene: TRBD1; clone size: .; V gene: TRBV10-3; J gene: TRBJ1-1; CDR3 DNA: TGTGCCATCAGCCCGACAGGGATTCTGCTCACTGAAGCTTTCTTT; CDR3 protein: CAISPTGILLTEAFF
D gene: .; clone size: .; V gene: TRBV10-3; J gene: TRBJ2-5; CDR3 DNA: TGTGCCATCAGCGCCGTTACAGGACAAGAGACCCAGTACTTC; CDR3 protein: CAISAVTGQETQYF
D gene: TRBD2; clone size: .; V gene: TRBV29-1; J gene: TRBJ2-1; CDR3 DNA: TGCAGCGTTGAAGCTAGCGGGGCCCCCCGGGAGCAGTTCTTC; CDR3 protein: CSVEASGAPREQFF
D gene: .; clone size: .; V gene: TRBV20-1; J gene: TRBJ1-1; CDR3 DNA: TGCAGTGCGTTAGGTGGGGTTTTCGGCACTGAAGCTTTCTTT; CDR3 protein: CSALGGVFGTEAFF
D gene: TRBD1; clone size: .; V gene: TRBV28; J gene: TRBJ2-7; CDR3 DNA: TGTGCCAGCAGTCCAGGGGGCATCAACGAGCAGTACTTC; CDR3 protein: CASSPGGINEQYF